Listed here is a single T cell receptor (beta chain). A read error may account for a junction end that differs from germline. Per germline, CDR1 KGHDR and CDR2 SFDVKD. This CDR3 is built from 15 residues. RNA and DNA were co-extracted from approximately 20-30 mg of unsorted bulk tissue. From about 490 ng of total RNA, TCR beta-specific cDNA was reverse-transcribed using a constant-region primer. Libraries for TCR beta were built through three nested multiplex PCR rounds, which together made up a slightly modified ARM-PCR procedure. PCR rounds one and two used TRBV1-TRBV30 forward primers with a C-beta reverse primer for about 11 cycles each. MiXCR, run by TCRdb on the multiplex PCR reads, gives a single entry per CDR3 protein. There are 40,000 to 45,000 distinct CDR3 sequences in the sample; over 70% occur only once, and 19% lies in the top ten. These data come from a study of tumor-infiltrating lymphocytes in primary liver carcinoma.

The TCR comes from a man aged 35 to 55 with primary liver carcinoma and hepatitis B virus infection. The chain carries TRBV24-1 and TRBJ2-1; D might be TRBD1 (6 bases). The sequenced sample consisted of liver tumor tissue from sampling region 2. The subset was: tumor region T2, inferior pole. CDR3: CATSDSGTWNNKQFF. For the CDR3, the DNA is TGTGCCACCAGTGACTCGGGGACATGGAACAATAAGCAGTTCTTC.